The 23 T cell receptor beta chains listed next were all sequenced from one sample in a study of cytomegalovirus exposure and HLA in healthy donors. TCRdb's copy holds only in-frame clones and misses some; the assay was immunoSEQ multiplex PCR. The sample carries 110,000 or so clones, about 85% recorded once. The specimen sequenced was PBMCs. The source of these receptors is a woman between 18 and 29 years old in good health and CMV-seronegative.

The V gene is TRBV15, the J gene TRBJ2-3, with 7 bases that match TRBD2. After removal of 1 base from V and 5 bases from J, the junction contained 3 bases not matched to a gene. This CDR3 is built from 14 residues. Germline-derived CDR1 and CDR2 are LNHNV and YYDKDF (reference sequence). CDR3 sequence reads: CATSRAGGGDTQYF. CDR3 sequence (DNA): TGTGCCACCAGCAGAGCGGGGGGAGGAGATACGCAGTATTTT. The full variable domain, rest sourced from reference TRBV15 and TRBJ2-3, is DAMVIQNPRYQVTQFGKPVTLSCSQTLNHNVMYWYQQKSSQAPKLLFHYYDKDFNNEADTPDNFQSRRPNTSFCFLDIRSPGLGDTAMYLCATSRAGGGDTQYFGPGTRLTVL.

The chain joins TRBV4-2 to TRBJ2-7; a possible D gene is TRBD1 (5 bases). The length of the CDR3 is 17 residues. Germline V lookup: CDR1 LGHNA, CDR2 YNFKEQ. With 4 bases removed from V and 0 bases from J, the gap between germline ends came to 19 bases. The CDR3 sequence: CASSRVSTDMYSYEQYF. In nucleotides, the CDR3 is TGTGCCAGCAGCCGCGTTTCGACAGATATGTACTCCTACGAGCAGTACTTC.

J is TRBJ2-1 and V is TRBV19; D is possibly TRBD2 (6 bases). Germline CDR1 reads LNHDA; CDR2 reads SQIVND (reference sequence). With 5 bases removed from V and 5 bases from J, the gap between germline ends came to 7 bases. This CDR3 contains 12 residues. In DNA, the CDR3 is TGTGCCAGTAGTTGGGGGGACAATGAGCAGTTCTTC. Translated, it gives CASSWGDNEQFF.

This chain connects TRBV25-1 to TRBJ2-7; 9 nucleotides match TRBD1. CDR3 length: 16 residues. The J segment lost 1 base and the V segment lost 5 bases, leaving 9 bases of the junction unmatched. Germline values: CDR1 MGHDK, CDR2 SYGVNS. The CDR3 DNA reads as TGTGCCAGCAGTAACGGTCGGGACAGGGCTTCCTACGAGCAGTACTTC. Translated: CASSNGRDRASYEQYF.

The chain carries TRBV7-9 and TRBJ2-7; 9 nucleotides align to TRBD2. Trimming cost V 5 bases and J 0 bases; bases outside gene matches: 5. The CDR3 contains 15 residues. Germline CDR1 SEHNR, CDR2 FQNEAQ (reference sequence). CDR3 amino acids: CASSRGTSFSYEQYF. For the CDR3, the DNA is TGTGCCAGCAGCCGCGGGACTAGCTTCTCCTACGAGCAGTACTTC.

The chain couples TRBV7-9 to TRBJ2-1; 8 bases match TRBD2. Trimming took 5 bases from V and 4 from J; bases not matched to a gene: 16. The CDR3 has 18 residues. CDR1 and CDR2 from the germline V gene are SEHNR and FQNEAQ (reference sequence). The CDR3 protein is CASSRDPFAGGVYNEQFF. The CDR3, as DNA: TGTGCCAGCAGCCGAGACCCCTTTGCCGGGGGGGTATACAATGAGCAGTTCTTC.

This chain links TRBV9 with TRBJ2-7; D may be TRBD2 (7 bases). This CDR3 region has 13 residues. With 0 bases removed from V and 6 bases from J, the gap between germline ends came to 10 bases. The germline V gene encodes CDR1 SGDLS and CDR2 YYNGEE. CDR3 in amino acids: CASSVGGGGEQYF. In DNA form, the CDR3 reads TGTGCCAGCAGCGTAGGAGGGGGGGGCGAGCAGTACTTC.

CDR3 DNA sequence: TGCGCCAGCAGCTCGGACAGGGAATTCACCGGGGAGCTGTTTTTT. Translated: CASSSDREFTGELFF. This chain links TRBV5-1 with TRBJ2-2, with 8 bases identical to TRBD1. Germline V gene lookup returns CDR1 SGHRS and CDR2 YFSETQ. J was trimmed by 4 bases and V by 3 bases; bases with no gene match: 5. The CDR3 sequence is 15 residues long.

The V gene is TRBV6-1, the J gene TRBJ1-5; D is possibly TRBD1 (6 bases). The CDR3 loop spans 14 amino acids. Trimming took off 4 bases at V and 3 bases at J, with 10 bases between the two ends. CDR1 is MNHNS, CDR2 SASEGT, per germline. The CDR3 DNA follows: TGTGCCAGCAGTGTTGGGGGCCCCAATCAGCCCCAGCATTTT. As protein: CASSVGGPNQPQHF.

V usage is TRBV5-1 and J usage is TRBJ2-1; 10 bases are a match to TRBD1. This CDR3 is built from 17 residues. V was clipped by 0 bases and J by 8 bases; unmatched bases: 11. Germline V gene sequence: CDR1 SGHRS, CDR2 YFSETQ. CDR3 nucleotide sequence: TGCGCCAGCAGCTTGGGACAGGGGGCTTTAGGGCTGGATGAGCAGTTCTTC. Its protein product is CASSLGQGALGLDEQFF.

CDR3 sequence: CASSETAFGEQFF. CDR3 DNA: TGTGCCAGCAGTGAGACAGCCTTTGGTGAGCAGTTCTTC. V is TRBV27 and J is TRBJ2-1; perhaps TRBD1 as D (5 bases). CDR1 MNHEY and CDR2 SMNVEV come from the germline V gene (reference sequence). V dropped 5 bases and J dropped 9 bases, with 14 bases sitting between them. The CDR3 is 13 amino acids.

V and J are TRBV6-1 and TRBJ1-5; D is possibly TRBD1 (5 bases). This CDR3 region has 14 residues. CDR1 MNHNS and CDR2 SASEGT come from the germline V gene. The V and J ends lost 2 bases and 12 bases respectively, with 17 bases between them. This chain's CDR3 is CASSEFSLGQGQHF. The DNA of the CDR3 is TGTGCCAGCAGTGAATTCTCTTTAGGGCAGGGCCAGCATTTT.

The chain employs TRBV2 and TRBJ1-6, with D unresolved. V was clipped by 7 bases and J by 0 bases, with 13 bases between them. This CDR3 has 16 amino acids. CDR1 and CDR2 from the germline V gene are SNHLY and FYNNEI. CDR3 bases: TGTGCCAGCAACGACGGCGGGAGCTCCTATAATTCACCCCTCCACTTT. Its protein is CASNDGGSSYNSPLHF.

The rearrangement links TRBV11-2 to TRBJ1-3; no reliable D call. Germline CDR1 reads SGHAT; CDR2 reads FQNNGV. Trimming took off 4 bases at V and 0 bases at J, with 7 bases between the two ends. This CDR3 has 14 residues. This CDR3 is CASSSRISGNTIYF. The CDR3 DNA sequence: TGTGCCAGCAGCTCCAGGATCTCTGGAAACACCATATATTTT.

The chain uses TRBV28 and TRBJ2-3; 12 positions match TRBD2. This CDR3 contains 16 residues. Germline V gene data show CDR1 as MDHEN and CDR2 as SYDVKM. Trimming at V came to 5 bases and at J to 2 bases, leaving 5 bases not matched to a gene. CDR3 region: CASSPSGGADTDTQYF. The DNA for the CDR3 is TGTGCCAGCAGTCCTAGCGGGGGGGCCGACACAGATACGCAGTATTTT.

CDR3 sequence: CASARGRESPLHF. CDR3 bases: TGTGCCAGCGCAAGGGGGCGAGAGTCACCCCTCCACTTT. The V call is TRBV6-5, the J call TRBJ1-6; TRBD1 agrees at 7 bases. In germline, CDR1 is MNHEY, CDR2 SVGAGI. The length of the CDR3 is 13 residues. V was clipped by 8 bases and J by 10 bases; unmatched bases: 8.

The genes are TRBV2 and TRBJ2-5; maybe TRBD2 (5 bases). Trimming cost V 5 bases and J 4 bases, with 17 bases left between them. The CDR3 covers 15 residues. The germline CDR1 and CDR2 sequences are SNHLY and FYNNEI. CDR3 nucleotide sequence: TGTGCCAGCAGTCCTCTGGGAGCGAGCACAGAGACCCAGTACTTC. Its translation: CASSPLGASTETQYF.

V and J are TRBV19 and TRBJ2-1; 8 bases line up with TRBD2. Germline CDR1 and CDR2: LNHDA and SQIVND (reference sequence). The CDR3 spans 15 residues. J gave up 7 bases and V 3 bases, and 8 bases lay outside the gene matches. The CDR3 DNA reads TGTGCCAGTAGTATGACGGGGGGGGTAAGGAATGAGCAGTTCTTC. Its translation: CASSMTGGVRNEQFF. The entire variable domain, with the rest obtained from reference TRBV19 and TRBJ2-1, is as follows: DGGITQSPKYLFRKEGQNVTLSCEQNLNHDAMYWYRQDPGQGLRLIYYSQIVNDFQKGDIAEGYSVSREKKESFPLTVTSAQKNPTAFYLCASSMTGGVRNEQFFGPGTRLTVL.

The J gene is TRBJ2-2, the V gene TRBV2; the D is unclear. Germline lookup yields CDR1 SNHLY and CDR2 FYNNEI. This CDR3 has 13 amino acids. V lost 3 bases, J lost 8 bases, and 10 bases lay in between. CDR3 nucleotide sequence: TGTGCCAGCAGTGATAGGTCCGGGGGGGAGCTGTTTTTT. Amino acid sequence: CASSDRSGGELFF.

The chain joins TRBV29-1 to TRBJ2-1; 9 bases fit TRBD1. Unmatched junction bases numbered 13, after V lost 3 bases and J lost 7 bases. The CDR3 consists of 16 residues. From germline, CDR1 is SQVTM and CDR2 ANQGSEA. As DNA, the CDR3 is TGCAGCGTTGACCACAACGGGGCGGGACAGGGTAATGAGCAGTTCTTC. Translated, it gives CSVDHNGAGQGNEQFF.

This chain joins TRBV29-1 and TRBJ1-3; 8 nucleotides line up with TRBD1. Germline V gene data show CDR1 as SQVTM and CDR2 as ANQGSEA. Losses at the gene ends were 7 bases for V and 0 bases for J; bases not matched to a gene: 5. This CDR3 region has 14 residues. In DNA form, the CDR3 reads TGCAGCGCGGGACAGGCCAGCTCTGGAAACACCATATATTTT. Its protein is CSAGQASSGNTIYF.

The gene calls are TRBV2 and TRBJ1-5; 7 bases fit TRBD1. J was trimmed by 5 bases and V by 1 base; bases with no gene match: 2. Germline V gene data show CDR1 as SNHLY and CDR2 as FYNNEI. The CDR3 is made up of 14 amino acids. The CDR3 DNA reads TGTGCCAGCAGTGAAGGACAGGGTGATCAGCCCCAGCATTTT. Protein sequence: CASSEGQGDQPQHF. Together with reference TRBV2 and TRBJ1-5, the CDR3 gives the full variable domain: EPEVTQTPSHQVTQMGQEVILRCVPISNHLYFYWYRQILGQKVEFLVSFYNNEISEKSEIFDDQFSVERPDGSNFTLKIRSTKLEDSAMYFCASSEGQGDQPQHFGDGTRLSIL.

The CDR3 reads CASSSTSGTGTHEQYF. DNA for the CDR3: TGTGCCAGCAGCTCGACGTCCGGGACAGGGACCCACGAGCAGTACTTC. The chain recombines TRBV13 with TRBJ2-7; 9 nucleotides agree with TRBD1. V was pared by 4 bases and J by 5 bases, with 12 bases of the junction left unmatched. CDR3 length: 16 amino acids. From germline, CDR1 is PRHDT and CDR2 FYEKMQ (reference sequence).